This record looks at one T cell receptor beta chain sequence and its context. The specificity of this receptor is unknown. Base quality data are lacking; no much larger clone is found one base away. The CDR3 holds 15 amino acids from the cysteine to the phenylalanine. Solely the CDR3 DNA is kept, with 45 bases framed from the first base. V gives up 7 bases and J gives up 1 base, and the segment between their germline ends measures 14 bases. Based on the germline V gene, the CDR1 and CDR2 sequences are MNHEY and SVGAGI. The sample belongs to a study of Ad26.COV2.S vaccination and SARS-CoV-2 variants (dated by TCRdb to about 2021). Study-wide context: Vaccine-arm donors were drawn from COV1001, a multicentre, randomized, double-blind, placebo-controlled phase I-IIa trial of Ad26.COV2.S in healthy adults. Throughout the experiments and outcome assessment, investigators stayed blinded to trial group allocation. Ad26.COV2.S was given intramuscularly at 5x10^10 or 1x10^11 viral particles, as a single shot or as two shots 56 days apart. Sequencing of the TCRbeta repertoire served to evaluate the specificity and breadth of SARS-CoV-2-reactive T cell receptors following Ad26.COV2.S vaccination. A total of around 32 samples were included in the TCR-sequenced set, comprising 19 Ad26.COV2.S vaccine recipients, 5 placebo recipients and 8 SARS-CoV-2 convalescent individuals. Participants in the trial were split at random into five groups of five each, receiving low-dose or high-dose Ad26.COV2.S once or twice, or else placebo on both occasions.

The treatment or condition label for this specimen denotes: about 20 received Ad26.COV2.S at low or high dose, single or two shots; roughly 5 received placebo; per-sample allocation not given. Repertoires of vaccine and placebo recipients were sequenced from samples collected on day 63 after the first injection. In Cohort 1b, 25 adults aged 18-55 years were enrolled at a single site in Boston, USA, between 29 July and 7 August 2020. Ad26.COV2.S was a replication-incompetent adenovirus type 26 vector that expressed a prefusion-stabilized SARS-CoV-2 spike protein derived from the original Wuhan strain. The immunoSEQ Assay was used to sequence TCRbeta CDR3 regions. After extraction, genomic DNA underwent amplification by bias-controlled multiplex PCR, followed by high-throughput sequencing. The study's own analysis went as follows. To quantify the absolute abundance of every unique TCRbeta CDR3 region, sequences were collapsed and filtered. T cell fraction was estimated by normalization of TCRbeta template counts to usable DNA, with usable DNA being measured through amplification of reference genes present in all nucleated cells. Repertoire TCRs were annotated as SARS-CoV-2-specific when V gene, CDR3 amino acid sequence and J gene were exactly matched to a known reactive TCR set. The reference SARS-CoV-2 TCR set was derived from MIRA and filtered for enrichment in COVID-19-positive ImmuneCODE repertoires, a step that removed public or cross-reactive TCRs. Drawing on the MIRA antigens, annotated TCRs were analysed further at the level of specific ORF or position within ORF. Breadth was defined as the number of annotated unique rearrangements divided by the total number of unique productive rearrangements, and depth was defined as the summed frequency of the annotated unique rearrangements. Two-sided Wilcoxon rank-sum tests were used to compare TCR breadth between groups. As stored in TCRdb, this immuneACCESS dataset retains in-frame rearrangements with V and J assigned. A fraction of the clones does not appear; measured against another copy, unresolved V genes explain less than half of the discrepancy, and the remainder lacks a known reason. V and J calls and clone size come straight from that table; D and trimming were deduced from the DNA. The sample contains about 350,000 clones, 86% of them found a single time. The ten largest make up around 10% of the sample.

Here is what the overall study found, with its caveats: After vaccination, spike-specific CD8+ and CD4+ T cell responses were reported to show substantial breadth. According to the authors, total T cell responses may have been underestimated by the TCR breadth and depth analyses. Vaccine and placebo recipients had similar non-spike TCR breadth, a finding consistent with the vaccine containing only spike. The study was not powered for comparison of responses between vaccine doses or regimens. Spike-specific TCR breadth was higher in Ad26.COV2.S recipients than in placebo recipients (P = 0.0014).

Here the chain combines TRBV6-5 and TRBJ1-3; TRBD1 might be the D gene, on 5 matching bases. The receptor was derived from a person aged 18 to 59 who received the Ad26.COV2.S COVID-19 vaccine or a placebo. The sequencing used peripheral blood, collected in a trial of Ad26.COV2.S vaccine versus placebo. The CDR3 protein is CASTAFRVSGNTIYF. The bases are TGTGCCAGCACAGCATTCAGGGTATCTGGAAACACCATATATTTT.